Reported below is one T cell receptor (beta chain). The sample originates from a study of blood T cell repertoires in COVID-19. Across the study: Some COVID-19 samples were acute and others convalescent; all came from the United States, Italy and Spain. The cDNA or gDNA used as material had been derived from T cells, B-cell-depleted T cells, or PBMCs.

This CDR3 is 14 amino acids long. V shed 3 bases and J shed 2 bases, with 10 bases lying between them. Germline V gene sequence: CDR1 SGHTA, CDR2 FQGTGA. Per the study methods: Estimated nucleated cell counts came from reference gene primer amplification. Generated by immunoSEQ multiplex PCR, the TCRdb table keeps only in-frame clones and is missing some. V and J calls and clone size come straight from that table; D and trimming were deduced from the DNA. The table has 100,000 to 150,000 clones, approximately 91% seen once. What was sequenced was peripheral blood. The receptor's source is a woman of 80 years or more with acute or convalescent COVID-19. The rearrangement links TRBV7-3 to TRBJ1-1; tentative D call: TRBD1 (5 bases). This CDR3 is CASSLTAFNTEAFF. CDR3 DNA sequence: TGTGCCAGCAGCTTGACAGCATTTAACACTGAAGCTTTCTTT.